The clone carrying this T cell receptor (beta chain) was counted many times. The data belong to a study of molecular identifiers for immune sequencing clone quantification. From the PCR reads, TCRdb called clonotypes with MiXCR, one entry per CDR3 protein. The repertoire includes just under 650,000 distinct CDR3 sequences, 20% of them detected once, and about 0.9% sits in the top ten. Germline V gives CDR1 SQVTM, CDR2 ANQGSEA. V was pared by 3 bases and J by 2 bases, with 9 bases of the junction left unmatched. The CDR3 sequence is 16 residues long. Sample: naive CD8+ T cells from blood, with Jurkat cell RNA spiked in. The subset was: FACS-sorted CD8+CD4-CCR7+CD45RA+ naive T cells. The chain uses TRBV29-1 and TRBJ1-2; 10 bases match TRBD1. The TCR originated in a human donor in good health. Some libraries in this study had Jurkat cell RNA spiked in. The CDR3 loop reads CSVDGTGEIFNYGYTF. CDR3 bases: TGCAGCGTTGATGGGACAGGGGAAATATTCAACTATGGCTACACCTTC.